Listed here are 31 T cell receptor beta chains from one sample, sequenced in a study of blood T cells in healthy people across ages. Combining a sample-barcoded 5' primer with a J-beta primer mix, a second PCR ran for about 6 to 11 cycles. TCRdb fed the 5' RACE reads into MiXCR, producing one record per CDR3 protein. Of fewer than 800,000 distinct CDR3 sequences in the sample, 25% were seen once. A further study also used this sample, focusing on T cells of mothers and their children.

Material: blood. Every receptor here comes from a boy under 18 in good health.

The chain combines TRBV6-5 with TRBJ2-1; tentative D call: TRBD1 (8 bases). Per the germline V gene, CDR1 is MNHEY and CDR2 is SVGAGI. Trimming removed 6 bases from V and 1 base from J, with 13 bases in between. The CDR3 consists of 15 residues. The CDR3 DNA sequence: TGTGCCAGCAGCGGACAGGGAGGGTCCTACAATGAGCAGTTCTTC. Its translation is CASSGQGGSYNEQFF.

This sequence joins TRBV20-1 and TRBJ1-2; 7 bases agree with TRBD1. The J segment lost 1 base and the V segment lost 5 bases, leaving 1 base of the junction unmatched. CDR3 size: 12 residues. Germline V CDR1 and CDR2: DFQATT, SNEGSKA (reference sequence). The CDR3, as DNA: TGCAGTGCTCGGGACAGTAACTATGGCTACACCTTC. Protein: CSARDSNYGYTF.

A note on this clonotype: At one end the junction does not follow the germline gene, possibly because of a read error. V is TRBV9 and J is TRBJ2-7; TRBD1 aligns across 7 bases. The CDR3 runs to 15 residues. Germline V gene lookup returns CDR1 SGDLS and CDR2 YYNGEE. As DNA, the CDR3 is TGTGCCAGTAGCGTAACCGGGACAGCCACCTACGAGCAGTACTTC. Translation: CASSVTGTATYEQYF.

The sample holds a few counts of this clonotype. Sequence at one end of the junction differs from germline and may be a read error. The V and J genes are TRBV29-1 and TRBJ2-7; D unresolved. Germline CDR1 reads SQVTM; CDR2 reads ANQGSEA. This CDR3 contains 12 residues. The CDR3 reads CGVELASYEQYF. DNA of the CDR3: TGCGGCGTTGAACTTGCCTCCTACGAGCAGTACTTC.

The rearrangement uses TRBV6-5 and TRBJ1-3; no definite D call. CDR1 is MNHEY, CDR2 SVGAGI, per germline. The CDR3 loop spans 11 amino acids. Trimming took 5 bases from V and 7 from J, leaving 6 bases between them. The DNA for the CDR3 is TGTGCCAGCAGTGCCCGGAACACCATATATTTT. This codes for CASSARNTIYF.

The DNA for the CDR3 is TGTGCCAGCAGCGTAGCTACTAGCGGGAGCTCCTACAATGAGCAGTTCTTC. Translation gives CASSVATSGSSYNEQFF. V is TRBV9 and J is TRBJ2-1; TRBD2 agrees at 11 bases. V lost 0 bases and J lost 0; bases outside the gene matches: 2. The germline V gene has CDR1 SGDLS and CDR2 YYNGEE. The CDR3 consists of 17 residues. Complete variable domain (other parts from reference TRBV9 and TRBJ2-1): DSGVTQTPKHLITATGQRVTLRCSPRSGDLSVYWYQQSLDQGLQFLIQYYNGEERAKGNILERFSAQQFPDLHSELNLSSLELGDSALYFCASSVATSGSSYNEQFFGPGTRLTVL.

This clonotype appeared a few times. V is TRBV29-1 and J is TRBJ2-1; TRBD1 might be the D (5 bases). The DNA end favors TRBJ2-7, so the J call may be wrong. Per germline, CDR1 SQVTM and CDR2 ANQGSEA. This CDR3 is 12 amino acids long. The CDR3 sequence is CSVFEGAYEQYF. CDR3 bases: TGCAGCGTTTTTGAAGGGGCCTACGAGCAGTACTTC.

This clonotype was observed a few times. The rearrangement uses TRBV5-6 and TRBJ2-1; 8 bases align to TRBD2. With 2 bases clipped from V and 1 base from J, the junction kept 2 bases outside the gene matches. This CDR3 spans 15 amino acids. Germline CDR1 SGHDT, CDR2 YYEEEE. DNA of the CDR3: TGTGCCAGCAGCTTTAGCGGGACGTCCTACAATGAGCAGTTCTTC. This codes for CASSFSGTSYNEQFF.

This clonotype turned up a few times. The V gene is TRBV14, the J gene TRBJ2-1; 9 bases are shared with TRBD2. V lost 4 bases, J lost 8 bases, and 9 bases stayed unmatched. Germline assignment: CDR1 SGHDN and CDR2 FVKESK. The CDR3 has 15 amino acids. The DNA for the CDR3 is TGTGCCAGCAGCCTGACTAGCGGAGCTGGGGATGAGCAGTTCTTC. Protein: CASSLTSGAGDEQFF.

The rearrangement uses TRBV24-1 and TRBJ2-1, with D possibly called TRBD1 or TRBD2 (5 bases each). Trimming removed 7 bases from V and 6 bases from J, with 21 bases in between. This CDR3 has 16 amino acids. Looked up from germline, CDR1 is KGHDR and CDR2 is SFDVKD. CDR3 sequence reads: CATRGVGGTRSNEQFF. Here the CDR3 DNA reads TGTGCCACCAGGGGGGTTGGAGGTACTCGGAGCAATGAGCAGTTCTTC.

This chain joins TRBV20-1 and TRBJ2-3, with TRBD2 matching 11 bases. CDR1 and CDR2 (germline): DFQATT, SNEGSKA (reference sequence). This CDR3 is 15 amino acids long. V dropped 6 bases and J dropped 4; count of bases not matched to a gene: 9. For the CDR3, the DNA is TGCAGTGCCCCTCTAGCGGGAGGAGGGCCAGATACGCAGTATTTT. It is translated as CSAPLAGGGPDTQYF.

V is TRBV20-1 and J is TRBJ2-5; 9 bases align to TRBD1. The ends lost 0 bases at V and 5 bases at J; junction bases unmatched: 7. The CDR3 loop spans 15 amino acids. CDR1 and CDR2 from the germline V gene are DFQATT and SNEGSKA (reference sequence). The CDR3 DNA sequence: TGCAGTGCTAGAGATGTGGGACAGGGAATGGAGACCCAGTACTTC. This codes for CSARDVGQGMETQYF.

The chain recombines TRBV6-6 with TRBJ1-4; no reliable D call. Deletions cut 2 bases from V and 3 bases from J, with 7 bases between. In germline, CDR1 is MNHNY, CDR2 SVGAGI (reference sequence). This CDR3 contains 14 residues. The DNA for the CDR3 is TGTGCCAGCAGTTACGGGCAGTCTAATGAAAAACTGTTTTTT. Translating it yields CASSYGQSNEKLFF.

The CDR3 region is CASSLPTGGNGYTF. The CDR3 nucleotides read TGTGCCAGCAGTTTACCGACAGGGGGGAATGGCTACACCTTC. The chain recombines TRBV12-3 or TRBV12-4 with TRBJ1-2; 9 nucleotides match TRBD1. With V trimmed by 2 bases and J by 6 bases, 4 bases remained unmatched. This CDR3 spans 14 amino acids.

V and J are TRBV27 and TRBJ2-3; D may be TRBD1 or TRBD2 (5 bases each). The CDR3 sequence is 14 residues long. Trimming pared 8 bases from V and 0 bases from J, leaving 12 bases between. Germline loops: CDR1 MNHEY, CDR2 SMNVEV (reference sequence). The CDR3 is CASGGDLSTDTQYF. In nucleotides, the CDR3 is TGTGCCAGCGGGGGAGACCTTAGCACAGATACGCAGTATTTT.

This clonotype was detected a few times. The CDR3 reads CASSRSGATNEKLFF. CDR3 coding DNA: TGTGCCAGCAGCAGATCAGGCGCAACTAATGAAAAACTGTTTTTT. The genes are TRBV7-3 and TRBJ1-4; no clear D gene. Germline loops: CDR1 SGHTA, CDR2 FQGTGA. With 5 bases removed from V and 0 bases from J, the gap between germline ends came to 10 bases. The CDR3 loop spans 15 amino acids.

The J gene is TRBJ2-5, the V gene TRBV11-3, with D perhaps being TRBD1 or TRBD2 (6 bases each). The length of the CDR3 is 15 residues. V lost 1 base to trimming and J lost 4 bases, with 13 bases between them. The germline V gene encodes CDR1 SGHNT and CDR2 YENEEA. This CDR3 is CASSLARGLLETQYF. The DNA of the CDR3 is TGTGCCAGCAGCTTAGCCCGGGGGCTTTTAGAGACCCAGTACTTC.

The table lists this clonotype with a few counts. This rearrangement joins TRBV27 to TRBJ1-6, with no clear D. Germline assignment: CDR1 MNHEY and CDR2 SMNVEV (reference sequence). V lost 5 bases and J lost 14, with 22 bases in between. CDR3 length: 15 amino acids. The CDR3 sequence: CASSPRSEFSLSLHF. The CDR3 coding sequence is TGTGCCAGCAGTCCACGCTCTGAATTTTCCTTGTCCCTCCACTTT.

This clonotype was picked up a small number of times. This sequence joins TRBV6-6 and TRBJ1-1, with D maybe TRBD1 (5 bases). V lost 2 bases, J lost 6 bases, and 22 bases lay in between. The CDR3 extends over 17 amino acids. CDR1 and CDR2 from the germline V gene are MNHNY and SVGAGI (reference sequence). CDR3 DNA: TGTGCCAGCAGTTACACCAATCCTATGGCAGGGAGGGCTGAAGCTTTCTTT. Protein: CASSYTNPMAGRAEAFF.

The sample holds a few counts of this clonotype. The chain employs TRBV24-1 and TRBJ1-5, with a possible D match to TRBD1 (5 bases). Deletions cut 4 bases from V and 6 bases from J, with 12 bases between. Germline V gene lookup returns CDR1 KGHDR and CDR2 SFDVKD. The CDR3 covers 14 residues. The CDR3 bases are TGTGCCACCAGTGACTCGCAGGGATTTCAGCCCCAGCATTTT. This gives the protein CATSDSQGFQPQHF.

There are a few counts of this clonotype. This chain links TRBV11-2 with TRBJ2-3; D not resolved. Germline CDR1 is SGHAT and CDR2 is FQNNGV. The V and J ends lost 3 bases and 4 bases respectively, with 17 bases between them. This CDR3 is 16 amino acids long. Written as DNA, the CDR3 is TGTGCCAGCAGCTTCGAACAAGGACCTGGGGCAGATACGCAGTATTTT. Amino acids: CASSFEQGPGADTQYF.

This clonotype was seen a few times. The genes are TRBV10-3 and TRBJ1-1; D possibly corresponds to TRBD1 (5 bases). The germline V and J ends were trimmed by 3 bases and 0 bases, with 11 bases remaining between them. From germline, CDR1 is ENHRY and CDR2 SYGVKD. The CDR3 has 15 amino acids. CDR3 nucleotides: TGTGCCATCAGTGATCCGGGGCAGATGAACACTGAAGCTTTCTTT. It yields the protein CAISDPGQMNTEAFF.

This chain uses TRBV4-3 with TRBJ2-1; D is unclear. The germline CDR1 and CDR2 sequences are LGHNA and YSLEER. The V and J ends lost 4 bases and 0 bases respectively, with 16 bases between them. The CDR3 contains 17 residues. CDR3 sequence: CASSPTLGLSSYNEQFF. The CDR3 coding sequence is TGCGCCAGCAGCCCAACTTTAGGCTTGAGCTCCTACAATGAGCAGTTCTTC.

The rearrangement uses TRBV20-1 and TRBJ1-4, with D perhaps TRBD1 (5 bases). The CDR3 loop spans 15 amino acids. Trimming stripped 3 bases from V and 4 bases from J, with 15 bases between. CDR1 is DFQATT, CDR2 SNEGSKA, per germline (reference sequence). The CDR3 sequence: CSAREGVGDNEKLFF. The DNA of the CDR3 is TGCAGTGCTAGGGAGGGAGTGGGGGATAATGAAAAACTGTTTTTT.

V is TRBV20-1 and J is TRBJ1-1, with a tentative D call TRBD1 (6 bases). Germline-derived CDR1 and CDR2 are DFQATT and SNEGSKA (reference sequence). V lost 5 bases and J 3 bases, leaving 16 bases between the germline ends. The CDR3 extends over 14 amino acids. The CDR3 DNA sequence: TGCAGTGCTTACCCCCGCAGGGGTGACACTGAAGCTTTCTTT. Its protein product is CSAYPRRGDTEAFF.

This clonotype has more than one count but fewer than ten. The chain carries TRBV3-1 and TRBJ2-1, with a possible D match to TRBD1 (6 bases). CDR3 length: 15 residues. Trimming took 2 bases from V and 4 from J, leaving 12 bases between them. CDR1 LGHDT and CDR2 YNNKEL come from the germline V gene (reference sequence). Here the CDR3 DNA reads TGTGCCAGCAGCCAATGGGACAACTCGTACAATGAGCAGTTCTTC. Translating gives CASSQWDNSYNEQFF.

CDR3 sequence: CASSEETVSGANVLTF. The CDR3 DNA follows: TGTGCCAGCAGTGAAGAGACAGTGTCTGGGGCCAACGTCCTGACTTTC. This chain connects TRBV6-1 to TRBJ2-6, with D possibly TRBD1 on 5 matching bases. The V gene's germline CDR1 is MNHNS and CDR2 SASEGT. The CDR3 sequence is 16 residues long. Trimming left V 1 base short and J 1 base short, with 8 bases between.

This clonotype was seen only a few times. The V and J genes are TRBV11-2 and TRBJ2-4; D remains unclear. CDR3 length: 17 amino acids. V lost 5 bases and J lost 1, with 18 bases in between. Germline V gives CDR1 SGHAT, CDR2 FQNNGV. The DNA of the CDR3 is TGTGCCAGCAGCCCTACTATGGAGATAATGGCCAAAAACATTCAGTACTTC. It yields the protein CASSPTMEIMAKNIQYF.

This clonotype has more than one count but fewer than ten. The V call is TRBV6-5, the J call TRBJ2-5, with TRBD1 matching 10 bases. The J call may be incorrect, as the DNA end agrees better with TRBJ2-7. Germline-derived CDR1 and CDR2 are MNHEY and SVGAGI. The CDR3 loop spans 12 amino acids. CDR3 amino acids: CASRTGGFEQYF. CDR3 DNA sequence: TGTGCCAGCCGGACAGGGGGTTTCGAGCAGTACTTC.

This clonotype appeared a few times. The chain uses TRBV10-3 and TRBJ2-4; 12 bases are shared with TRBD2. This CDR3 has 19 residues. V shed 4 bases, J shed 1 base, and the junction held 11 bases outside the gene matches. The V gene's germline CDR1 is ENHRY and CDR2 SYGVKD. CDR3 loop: CAISATSGSSSGAKNIQYF. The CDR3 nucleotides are TGTGCCATCAGTGCGACTAGCGGGAGCAGTTCAGGGGCCAAAAACATTCAGTACTTC.

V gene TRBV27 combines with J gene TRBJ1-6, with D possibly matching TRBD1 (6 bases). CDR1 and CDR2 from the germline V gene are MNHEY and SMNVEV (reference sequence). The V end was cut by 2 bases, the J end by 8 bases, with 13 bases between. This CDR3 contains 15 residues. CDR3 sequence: CASSLVQGVDSPLHF. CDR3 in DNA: TGTGCCAGCAGTTTAGTACAGGGCGTCGATTCACCCCTCCACTTT.